This T cell receptor (beta chain) was identified during a study of shared clonotypes between healthy human individuals. At deep level, the assay was performed. Profiled with immunoSEQ multiplex PCR; TCRdb holds only in-frame clones, not every one. The table records about 680,000 clones, just over 90% of them present only once. Naive CD8 isolation took CD45RO-negative cells positively selected for CCR7 and excluded terminally differentiated effector memory CD45RA+ cells. V dropped 5 bases and J dropped 0; count of bases not matched to a gene: 2. Germline CDR1 reads SEHNR; CDR2 reads FQNEAQ (reference sequence). The CDR3 spans 16 residues.

The chain joins TRBV7-9 to TRBJ2-3; 13 positions match TRBD2. The sample comprised naive CD8+ T cells sorted from blood. The clonotype comes from a man aged 25 to 45 in good health. The CDR3, as DNA: TGTGCCAGCAGCGGGACTAGCGGGACAAGCACAGATACGCAGTATTTT. It is translated as CASSGTSGTSTDTQYF.